This TCR beta chain was sequenced in a study of blood T cells in healthy people across ages. Study observations and caveats: It was not possible, with unsorted PBMCs, to conclusively compare naive and antigen-experienced cells. Naive T cell percentage showed a strong correlation with the diversity of TCR beta.

Regarding this clonotype: Its antigen is not identified.

Each donor was a healthy Caucasian individual from Russia, aged roughly 6 to 100. Total RNA extracted from each sample amounted to at least 5.5 micrograms. Using a J-beta primer mix together with a sample-barcoded 5' primer, a second PCR was run for about 6 to 11 cycles. TCRdb called the 5' RACE reads again in MiXCR, with one record for every CDR3 protein. Among about 800,000 distinct CDR3 sequences listed, roughly 25% were seen once. These data also formed part of another study, on T cells of mothers and their children.

Sequenced input: blood. The TCR originated in a boy younger than 18 in good health.

As DNA, the CDR3 is TGCAGTGCTAGAGATAGAGTGGCTAGCAGAATCTACGAGCAGTACTTC. Encoded protein: CSARDRVASRIYEQYF. The chain joins TRBV20-1 to TRBJ2-7; D is possibly TRBD2 (5 bases). This CDR3 has 16 amino acids. Trimming pared 0 bases from V and 3 bases from J, leaving 18 bases between. In germline, CDR1 is DFQATT, CDR2 SNEGSKA (reference sequence).